The present TCR beta chain was sequenced within a study of T cells in localized non-small cell lung cancer. Whole-study results and caveats: Density of T cells in blood, when higher, went with longer overall survival. Detection in adjacent lung was observed for a median approximately 53 of the top 100 tumor clones. Without multi-region sequencing, intratumor heterogeneity could not be excluded.

The table lists this clone with a count of one. Its antigen is unknown. V lost 4 bases to trimming and J lost 7 bases, with 12 bases between them. This CDR3 region has 13 residues. The germline V gene has CDR1 LGHNT and CDR2 FRNRAP. The data were produced by immunoSEQ multiplex PCR, yet TCRdb's version contains in-frame clones alone and is incomplete. The sample lists 40,000 or so clones, more than 75% occurring once. The source of this sequence is a man between 40 and 70 years old with stage I lung adenocarcinoma. Sequencing used peripheral blood, obtained before any cancer treatment. V is TRBV12-5 and J is TRBJ2-3, with a possible D match to TRBD1 (5 bases). CDR3: CASGSADTYTQYF. As DNA, the CDR3 is TGTGCTAGTGGTTCCGCGGACACCTATACGCAGTATTTT. The variable domain in full, with the rest retrieved from reference TRBV12-5 and TRBJ2-3, is DARVTQTPRHKVTEMGQEVTMRCQPILGHNTVFWYRQTMMQGLELLAYFRNRAPLDDSGMPKDRFSAEMPDATLATLKIQPSEPRDSAVYFCASGSADTYTQYFGPGTRLTVL.